This T cell receptor (beta chain) was found in a study of blood T cells in healthy people across ages. Next came a second PCR, run for about 7 to 11 cycles, which used a sample-barcoded 5' primer along with a J-beta primer mix. TCRdb reanalysed the 5' RACE reads using MiXCR and keeps one entry per CDR3 protein. The table has around 400,000 distinct CDR3 sequences, over 45% seen once; the top ten hold around 49%. V shed 6 bases and J 2 bases; nucleotides not matched to a gene: 6. This CDR3 is built from 14 residues. From germline, CDR1 is MNHEY and CDR2 SVGEGT. The source of this sequence is a man in his 60s in good health. The sequencing sample was made of blood. The genes are TRBV6-2 or TRBV6-3 and TRBJ1-2; 7 bases are shared with TRBD1. This CDR3 is CASSPTGLNYGYTF. The CDR3, as DNA: TGTGCCAGCAGCCCGACAGGGCTAAACTATGGCTACACCTTC.